A single sample is the source of the 22 T cell receptor beta chains below, sequenced in a study of cytomegalovirus exposure and HLA in healthy donors. 60 Vbeta and 13 Jbeta primers were used in PCR. The protocol was immunoSEQ multiplex PCR, while the TCRdb copy is restricted to in-frame clones and leaves out a portion. The repertoire holds 100,000 to 150,000 clones, with 17% as singletons. The sequenced material came from PBMCs. Receptor source: a female donor in good health and CMV-seropositive.

The chain recombines TRBV7-9 with TRBJ2-7, with D perhaps TRBD1 (5 bases). The ends were cut back, 4 bases at V and 4 bases at J, with 8 bases in the middle. Per germline, CDR1 SEHNR and CDR2 FQNEAQ (reference sequence). CDR3 length equals 12 residues. CDR3 coding DNA: TGTGCCAGCAGCTCCCAGGGTTACGAGCAGTACTTC. Its protein is CASSSQGYEQYF. Looking up the rest from reference TRBV7-9 and TRBJ2-7 gives the full variable domain: DTGVSQNPRHKITKRGQNVTFRCDPISEHNRLYWYRQTLGQGPEFLTYFQNEAQLEKSRLLSDRFSAERPKGSFSTLEIQRTEQGDSAMYLCASSSQGYEQYFGPGTRLTVT.

CDR3 amino acids: CASSDDLAGSNEQFF. CDR3 DNA sequence: TGTGCCAGCAGTGACGATCTAGCGGGATCCAATGAGCAGTTCTTC. J is TRBJ2-1 and V is TRBV6-4; 9 positions match TRBD2. The CDR3 is 15 amino acids. V gave up 2 bases and J gave up 6 bases; unmatched junction bases: 5. CDR1 and CDR2 from the germline V gene are MRHNA and SNTAGT.

The chain has TRBV30 and TRBJ2-6; D not resolved. V lost 0 bases to trimming and J lost 0 bases, with 6 bases between them. Germline CDR1 reads GTSNPN; CDR2 reads SVGIG (reference sequence). This CDR3 has 15 amino acids. CDR3 bases: TGTGCCTGGAGTGTCGGGTCCTCTGGGGCCAACGTCCTGACTTTC. Translation gives CAWSVGSSGANVLTF. The variable domain in full, with the rest retrieved from reference TRBV30 and TRBJ2-6, is SQTIHQWPATLVQPVGSPLSLECTVEGTSNPNLYWYRQAAGRGLQLLFYSVGIGQISSEVPQNLSASRPQDRQFILSSKKLLLSDSGFYLCAWSVGSSGANVLTFGAGSRLTVL.

This clone occurred once. The V call is TRBV28, the J call TRBJ1-4; the match to TRBD1 covers 8 bases. The trim removed 3 bases at V and 2 bases at J, leaving 8 bases unmatched. The germline V gene encodes CDR1 MDHEN and CDR2 SYDVKM. The CDR3 loop spans 17 amino acids. The CDR3 loop is CASSFRQGAGTNEKLFF. In nucleotides, the CDR3 is TGTGCCAGCAGTTTCCGGCAGGGGGCAGGCACTAATGAAAAACTGTTTTTT.

This chain links TRBV6-6 with TRBJ1-4; 9 nucleotides align to TRBD1. In germline, CDR1 is MNHNY, CDR2 SVGAGI (reference sequence). The CDR3 covers 15 residues. J lost 6 bases, V lost 0 bases, and 2 bases had no gene match. As DNA, the CDR3 is TGTGCCAGCAGTTACTCGGGACAGGGTGATGAAAAACTGTTTTTT. Amino acid sequence: CASSYSGQGDEKLFF.

This clone was observed a handful of times. V is TRBV7-8 and J is TRBJ2-7; 10 bases are shared with TRBD1. In germline, CDR1 is SGHVS, CDR2 FQNEAQ. Unmatched junction bases numbered 6, after V lost 0 bases and J lost 4 bases. The CDR3 spans 16 residues. CDR3 sequence (DNA): TGTGCCAGCAGCTTAGCCCGGGACAGGGGCTTATACGAGCAGTACTTC. Its translation is CASSLARDRGLYEQYF.

This chain connects TRBV2 to TRBJ1-5; 7 nucleotides align to TRBD1. V trimming: 7 bases; J trimming: 6 bases; junction bases outside the gene matches: 6. The CDR3 has 13 amino acids. CDR1 and CDR2 from the germline V gene are SNHLY and FYNNEI. The CDR3 protein is CASTGQATQPQHF. The CDR3 DNA sequence: TGTGCCAGCACCGGACAGGCTACTCAGCCCCAGCATTTT.

This clone occurred once. The rearrangement uses TRBV11-3 and TRBJ2-3; TRBD2 matches 7 bases. Looked up from germline, CDR1 is SGHNT and CDR2 is YENEEA. This CDR3 comprises 14 residues. The trim removed 4 bases at V and 4 bases at J, leaving 5 bases unmatched. Here the CDR3 reads CASSSERDPDTQYF. CDR3 DNA sequence: TGTGCCAGCAGCTCGGAGCGGGACCCAGATACGCAGTATTTT.

This clone was picked up a small number of times. The chain employs TRBV28 and TRBJ2-7; 11 bases map to TRBD2. This CDR3 has 16 residues. With 6 bases clipped from V and 2 bases from J, the junction kept 9 bases outside the gene matches. CDR1 is MDHEN, CDR2 SYDVKM, per germline. In DNA, the CDR3 is TGTGCCAGCAGGCCTATCGGGACTAGCGGAACCTACGAGCAGTACTTC. It specifies CASRPIGTSGTYEQYF.

This clone has more than one count but fewer than ten. J is TRBJ2-7 and V is TRBV7-9, with 9 bases identical to TRBD2. The CDR3 has 14 residues. CDR1 is SEHNR, CDR2 FQNEAQ, per germline (reference sequence). J was trimmed by 5 bases and V by 2 bases; bases with no gene match: 4. CDR3 coding DNA: TGTGCCAGCAGCTTATCGGGACTAGCTAACGAGCAGTACTTC. Its translation is CASSLSGLANEQYF.

The V and J genes are TRBV28 and TRBJ2-5; D is unresolved. The CDR3 is made up of 12 amino acids. V was pared by 6 bases and J by 10 bases, with 15 bases between. Germline CDR1 is MDHEN and CDR2 is SYDVKM. The CDR3 nucleotides read TGTGCCAGCAGCGGTGCGGCAGTCGGCCAGTACTTC. Translation: CASSGAAVGQYF.

The V call is TRBV6-5, the J call TRBJ1-6; 10 bases line up with TRBD1. Trimming removed 4 bases from V and 10 bases from J; junction bases left unmatched: 10. The germline V gene encodes CDR1 MNHEY and CDR2 SVGAGI. The CDR3 totals 16 residues. The DNA for the CDR3 is TGTGCCAGCAGTTCATCAGACAGGGGGCCGAGATCACCCCTCCACTTT. Amino acids: CASSSSDRGPRSPLHF.

The genes are TRBV29-1 and TRBJ2-5; no clear D gene. This CDR3 comprises 12 residues. Germline V gene sequence: CDR1 SQVTM, CDR2 ANQGSEA. The ends were cut back, 3 bases at V and 5 bases at J, with 10 bases in the middle. The CDR3 nucleotides are TGCAGCGTTGATACGGGTAGCGAGACCCAGTACTTC. Translating gives CSVDTGSETQYF.

This chain links TRBV27 with TRBJ2-7, with 11 positions matching TRBD2. From germline, CDR1 is MNHEY and CDR2 SMNVEV (reference sequence). The CDR3 spans 15 residues. V trimming: 3 bases; J trimming: 0 bases; junction bases outside the gene matches: 1. The CDR3 region is CASSFGTSGSYEQYF. The CDR3 DNA reads TGTGCCAGCAGTTTTGGGACTAGCGGCTCCTACGAGCAGTACTTC.

The rearrangement links TRBV18 to TRBJ2-7; D remains unclear. The CDR3 contains 14 residues. Germline assignment: CDR1 KGHSH and CDR2 LQKENI. V lost 1 base and J 0 bases, leaving 7 bases between the germline ends. Here the CDR3 reads CASSPLRSSYEQYF. The CDR3 DNA reads TGTGCCAGCTCACCACTTAGATCCTCCTACGAGCAGTACTTC.

This clone has a handful of counts. This chain uses TRBV6-5 with TRBJ1-2; 8 nucleotides align to TRBD1. The length of the CDR3 is 15 residues. Germline V lookup: CDR1 MNHEY, CDR2 SVGAGI. V shed 2 bases and J 4 bases; nucleotides not matched to a gene: 6. CDR3 loop: CASSYDGQGIYGYTF. The CDR3 DNA reads as TGTGCCAGCAGTTACGATGGACAGGGAATCTATGGCTACACCTTC.

This clone showed up just a few times. The chain joins TRBV28 to TRBJ2-3; D gene uncertain. This CDR3 is 15 amino acids long. CDR1 MDHEN and CDR2 SYDVKM come from the germline V gene. V was trimmed by 5 bases and J by 1 base, leaving 13 bases between them. The CDR3 here is CASSPRLLRTDTQYF. The CDR3 nucleotides read TGTGCCAGCAGTCCCCGTCTTCTCCGCACAGATACGCAGTATTTT.

The chain employs TRBV5-4 and TRBJ2-5; 10 bases map to TRBD2. The V gene's germline CDR1 is SGHNT and CDR2 YYREEE (reference sequence). CDR3 length equals 15 residues. V shed 5 bases and J 5 bases; nucleotides not matched to a gene: 9. The CDR3 DNA reads as TGTGCCAGCAGTCTAAGCGGGGGGGTTCGTGAGACCCAGTACTTC. Translating gives CASSLSGGVRETQYF.

The genes are TRBV6-6 and TRBJ2-5, with D maybe TRBD1 (6 bases). V shed 2 bases and J shed 4 bases, with 14 bases lying between them. Germline V gene sequence: CDR1 MNHNY, CDR2 SVGAGI (reference sequence). The CDR3 spans 15 residues. For the CDR3, the DNA is TGTGCCAGCAGTTACAAGGCCGTCAGGGGAGAGACCCAGTACTTC. It yields the protein CASSYKAVRGETQYF.

This chain joins TRBV14 and TRBJ2-5; 8 bases align to TRBD2. CDR1 is SGHDN and CDR2 is FVKESK in the germline V gene. Trimming at V came to 1 base and at J to 3 bases, leaving 16 bases not matched to a gene. This CDR3 has 19 residues. The CDR3 protein is CASSQVESRSSGAEETQYF. As DNA, the CDR3 is TGTGCCAGCAGCCAAGTGGAGTCCCGGAGTAGCGGGGCGGAAGAGACCCAGTACTTC.

The chain couples TRBV7-2 to TRBJ2-5, with D perhaps matching TRBD1 (6 bases). Germline CDR1 and CDR2: SGHTA and FQGNSA. V was cut by 1 base and J by 5 bases, with 8 bases left in between. The CDR3 extends over 13 amino acids. The CDR3 DNA is TGTGCCAGCAGCTTAGTCAGGGGTGAGACCCAGTACTTC. Protein product: CASSLVRGETQYF.

The CDR3 loop is CASRTFEGSYEQYF. As DNA, the CDR3 is TGTGCCAGCAGAACCTTCGAGGGCTCCTACGAGCAGTACTTC. This chain uses TRBV6-6 with TRBJ2-7; D is perhaps TRBD2 (5 bases). Trimming took off 6 bases at V and 0 bases at J, with 12 bases between the two ends. The CDR3 is made up of 14 amino acids. From germline, CDR1 is MNHNY and CDR2 SVGAGI (reference sequence).